The T cell receptor (beta chain) under discussion was sequenced for a study of post-analysis software for immune sequencing data. Background on the study: Several disease courses (relapsing-remitting, secondary progressive and progressive-relapsing) of multiple sclerosis were included. Study-level findings and limits: Strong co-clustering by F measure linked samples that shared a preparation batch. Controls significantly exceeded multiple sclerosis patients in normalized Chao1 diversity. With TRBV5-6, TRBV5-1 and TRBV20-1 included, roughly five TRBV segments were more frequent in patients than in controls.

Unique molecular identifiers had been added to the TCR beta cDNA libraries. Yield was roughly 0.5 million cDNA molecules from approximately 0.91 to 9.4 million T cells. TCRdb redid the calling of the PCR reads with MiXCR, one entry per CDR3 protein. The table includes more than 450,000 distinct CDR3 sequences, around 40% detected once. This CDR3 is 14 amino acids long. Germline V gene sequence: CDR1 DFQATT, CDR2 SNEGSKA (reference sequence). V lost 4 bases and J lost 4; bases outside the gene matches: 9. To note about this clonotype: Its antigen is unknown.

The chain is built from TRBV20-1 and TRBJ2-5; 7 bases are a match to TRBD2. This clonotype was sampled from a girl aged 10 to 17 with multiple sclerosis. The sample comprised blood. The CDR3 protein is CSATDPLAGETQYF. The CDR3 nucleotides are TGCAGTGCTACCGACCCTTTAGCGGGAGAGACCCAGTACTTC.